The clone carrying this TCR beta chain was detected a few times. The data stem from a study of control samples from healthy donors and cancer patients. Some clones are missing from TCRdb's copy, which holds only in-frame ones; the method was immunoSEQ multiplex PCR. The table includes some 120,000 clones, about 93% detected once. V dropped 4 bases and J dropped 5; count of bases not matched to a gene: 10. The CDR3 is made up of 15 amino acids. The germline CDR1 and CDR2 sequences are MGHDK and SYGVNS. The TCR sequence derives from a man younger than 45 in good health. Sequencing was done on a sample of blood. The chain employs TRBV25-1 and TRBJ1-2; 7 nucleotides match TRBD1. The CDR3 here is CASSAVRDSVYGYTF. The CDR3 DNA reads as TGTGCCAGCAGTGCGGTTAGGGACAGTGTTTATGGCTACACCTTC.